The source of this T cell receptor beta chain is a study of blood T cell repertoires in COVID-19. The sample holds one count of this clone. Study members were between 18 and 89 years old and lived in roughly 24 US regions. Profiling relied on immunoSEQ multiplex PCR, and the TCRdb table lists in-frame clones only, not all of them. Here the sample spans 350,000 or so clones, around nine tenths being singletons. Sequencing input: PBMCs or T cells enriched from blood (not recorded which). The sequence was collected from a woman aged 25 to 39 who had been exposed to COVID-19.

CDR3 sequence reads: CASSQGQNTEAFF. The CDR3 DNA reads TGTGCCAGCAGCCAAGGACAGAACACTGAAGCTTTCTTT. This chain uses TRBV12-3 or TRBV12-4 with TRBJ1-1; perhaps TRBD1 as D (5 bases). The V end was cut by 6 bases, the J end by 1 base, with 9 bases between. The length of the CDR3 is 13 residues.